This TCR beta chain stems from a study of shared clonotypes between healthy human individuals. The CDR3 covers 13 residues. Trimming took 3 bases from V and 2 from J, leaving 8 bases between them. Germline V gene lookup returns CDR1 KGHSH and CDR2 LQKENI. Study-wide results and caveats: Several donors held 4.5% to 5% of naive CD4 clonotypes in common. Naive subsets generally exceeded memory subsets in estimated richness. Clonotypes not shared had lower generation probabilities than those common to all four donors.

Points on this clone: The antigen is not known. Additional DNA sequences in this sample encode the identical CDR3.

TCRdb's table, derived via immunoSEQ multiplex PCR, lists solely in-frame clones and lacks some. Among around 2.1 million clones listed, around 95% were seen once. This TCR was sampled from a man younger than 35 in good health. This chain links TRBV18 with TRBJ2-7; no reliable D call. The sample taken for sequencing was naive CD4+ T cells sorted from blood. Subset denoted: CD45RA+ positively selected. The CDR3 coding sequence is TGTGCCAGCTCACCGGGCCAGACCTACGAGCAGTACTTC. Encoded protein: CASSPGQTYEQYF.